Below are 8 T cell receptor beta chains sequenced from a single sample in a study of T-cell memory formation after mild COVID-19. TCRdb re-derived calls from the 5' RACE reads in MiXCR, one entry per CDR3 protein. The sample lists hundreds of thousands of distinct CDR3 sequences; around 19% were seen once. The sequencing sample was made of PBMCs or a T cell subset sorted from them (not recorded which). All receptors derive from an adult woman who had mild COVID-19 (a few samples of this study predate the infection). Cell type and time point are not known.

The V gene is TRBV18, the J gene TRBJ2-7; D may be TRBD2 (5 bases). Trimming took 5 bases from V and 2 from J, leaving 7 bases between them. CDR3 length: 12 residues. The V gene's germline CDR1 is KGHSH and CDR2 LQKENI. The DNA of the CDR3 is TGTGCCAGCTCAGAGGGAGCCTACGAGCAGTACTTC. This encodes CASSEGAYEQYF.

The chain recombines TRBV27 with TRBJ1-1, with TRBD1 matching over 11 bases. V lost 10 bases, J lost 7 bases, and 8 bases stayed unmatched. Germline loops: CDR1 MNHEY, CDR2 SMNVEV (reference sequence). The CDR3 is 13 residues long. In nucleotides, the CDR3 is TGTGCCACCTCGGACAGGGGGCGAGGTGAAGCTTTCTTT. It translates to CATSDRGRGEAFF.

This clonotype has only a few counts. This chain joins TRBV12-3 or TRBV12-4 and TRBJ2-3; 12 positions match TRBD2. V lost 3 bases, J lost 6 bases, and 4 bases stayed unmatched. This CDR3 has 15 amino acids. CDR3 amino acids: CASSFPSGGADTQYF. In DNA, the CDR3 is TGTGCCAGCAGTTTTCCTAGCGGGGGGGCGGATACGCAGTATTTT.

The V and J genes are TRBV19 and TRBJ1-5; no reliable D call. The CDR3 sequence is 15 residues long. The germline CDR1 and CDR2 sequences are LNHDA and SQIVND (reference sequence). With 5 bases removed from V and 0 bases from J, the gap between germline ends came to 11 bases. This CDR3 reads CASSVADYSNQPQHF. DNA for the CDR3: TGTGCCAGTAGTGTAGCAGACTATAGCAATCAGCCCCAGCATTTT. Filled out from reference TRBV19 and TRBJ1-5, the complete variable domain reads DGGITQSPKYLFRKEGQNVTLSCEQNLNHDAMYWYRQDPGQGLRLIYYSQIVNDFQKGDIAEGYSVSREKKESFPLTVTSAQKNPTAFYLCASSVADYSNQPQHFGDGTRLSIL.

This chain joins TRBV4-1 and TRBJ2-5; D tentatively fits TRBD1 or TRBD2 (5 bases each). This CDR3 is built from 14 residues. With 5 bases removed from V and 9 bases from J, the gap between germline ends came to 19 bases. The germline V gene encodes CDR1 MGHRA and CDR2 YSYEKL. Here the CDR3 DNA reads TGCGCCAGCAGCAAATTGGGGGTATCGGGGCCCCAGTACTTC. Translated: CASSKLGVSGPQYF.

This clonotype has only a few counts. This rearrangement joins TRBV7-8 to TRBJ1-2; D remains ambiguous. Germline loops: CDR1 SGHVS, CDR2 FQNEAQ. The V and J ends lost 1 base and 3 bases respectively, with 12 bases between them. The CDR3 extends over 15 amino acids. For the CDR3, the DNA is TGTGCCAGCAGCTTAGGTATCTCCCGGGACTATGGCTACACCTTC. It encodes CASSLGISRDYGYTF.

This chain joins TRBV11-3 and TRBJ2-5, with 8 positions matching TRBD2. CDR3 length: 14 amino acids. Germline V gene lookup returns CDR1 SGHNT and CDR2 YENEEA. Trimming took 1 base from V and 5 from J; bases not matched to a gene: 3. In DNA form, the CDR3 reads TGTGCCAGCAGCTTAGTAGCGGGATGGGAGACCCAGTACTTC. Residues: CASSLVAGWETQYF.

In this sample, this clonotype turned up a few times. V gene TRBV11-2 combines with J gene TRBJ2-2, with 8 bases identical to TRBD2. The CDR3 runs 13 residues. Per germline, CDR1 SGHAT and CDR2 FQNNGV. CDR3 region: CAQHAGGTGELFF. The DNA of the CDR3 is TGTGCGCAGCACGCGGGAGGCACCGGGGAGCTGTTTTTT.